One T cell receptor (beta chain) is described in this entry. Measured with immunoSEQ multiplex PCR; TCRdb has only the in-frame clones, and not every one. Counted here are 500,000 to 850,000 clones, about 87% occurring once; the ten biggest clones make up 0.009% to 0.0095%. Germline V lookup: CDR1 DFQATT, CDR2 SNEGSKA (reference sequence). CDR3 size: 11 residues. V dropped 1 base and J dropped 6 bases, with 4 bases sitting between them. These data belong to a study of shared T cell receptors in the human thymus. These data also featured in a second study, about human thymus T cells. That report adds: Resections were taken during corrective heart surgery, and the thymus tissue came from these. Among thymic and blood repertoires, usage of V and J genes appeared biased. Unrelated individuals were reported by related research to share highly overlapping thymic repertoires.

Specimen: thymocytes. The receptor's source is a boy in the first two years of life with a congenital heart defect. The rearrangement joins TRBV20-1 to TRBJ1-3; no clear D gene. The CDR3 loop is CSARGPNTIYF. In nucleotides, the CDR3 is TGCAGTGCTAGAGGGCCAAACACCATATATTTT.